This passage covers 19 T cell receptor beta chains from one sample sequenced in a study of blood T cells in healthy people across ages (dated by TCRdb to between 2014 and 2017). Receptors were amplified or captured by 5' RACE. The listed sequencing device is Illumina HiSeq 2500. A second PCR of about 6 to 11 cycles was performed with a sample-barcoded 5' primer and a J-beta primer mix. The raw public data were reprocessed by TCRdb itself: fastp quality trimming at Q25, MiXCR clonotype calling, in-frame beta chains only. Here each entry gathers all rows of one CDR3 protein and keeps the most common genes and DNA. In this sample the table shows 1.5 million to 2 million distinct CDR3 sequences, approximately 50% of which occur a single time. 2% to 2.5% of the sample comes from the top ten. Sequenced material: blood. Every receptor here comes from a middle-aged woman in good health.

The CDR3 sequence is CASSDSRLGPSGETQYF. The CDR3 DNA reads as TGCGCCAGCAGTGACTCCCGCTTAGGTCCCTCCGGCGAGACCCAGTACTTC. The chain recombines TRBV10-1 with TRBJ2-5; D unresolved. Germline assignment: CDR1 WNHNN and CDR2 SYGVQD (reference sequence). The CDR3 is 17 residues long. The germline V and J ends were trimmed by 3 bases and 5 bases, with 22 bases remaining between them.

In this sample, this clonotype turned up many times. V and J are TRBV6-1 and TRBJ2-7, with 7 bases matching TRBD1. Germline CDR1 MNHNS, CDR2 SASEGT. V lost 4 bases to trimming and J lost 5 bases; unmatched junction nucleotides: 14. The CDR3 consists of 16 residues. The CDR3 DNA follows: TGTGCCAGCAGTGGAAACAGGGGAATTTCCGGGGACGAGCAGTACTTC. Translated: CASSGNRGISGDEQYF.

The V and J genes are TRBV7-2 and TRBJ2-5; D not resolved. The CDR3 extends over 11 amino acids. Deletions cut 4 bases from V and 7 bases from J, with 7 bases between. The germline CDR1 and CDR2 sequences are SGHTA and FQGNSA. CDR3 residues: CASSSYGTQYF. CDR3 in DNA: TGTGCCAGCAGCTCCTACGGGACCCAGTACTTC.

V usage is TRBV5-5 and J usage is TRBJ2-7, with a tentative D call TRBD2 (5 bases). V gave up 3 bases and J gave up 7 bases, with 20 bases separating them. Germline V lookup: CDR1 SGHKS, CDR2 YYEKEE (reference sequence). This CDR3 contains 15 residues. CDR3 residues: CASSSAGIYYNEQYF. CDR3 nucleotides: TGTGCCAGCAGCTCTGCCGGGATTTACTACAATGAGCAGTACTTC.

This clonotype was seen a handful of times. This rearrangement joins TRBV10-3 to TRBJ2-1; D unclear. Germline lookup yields CDR1 ENHRY and CDR2 SYGVKD. The ends were cut back, 0 bases at V and 5 bases at J, with 8 bases in the middle. This CDR3 contains 14 residues. The CDR3 region has the DNA TGTGCCATCAGTGAGTCAACCAAACACAATGAGCAGTTCTTC. Translated: CAISESTKHNEQFF.

The CDR3 coding sequence is TGTGCCAGCAGCATCGGACAGGGACCCACAGATACGCAGTATTTT. This codes for CASSIGQGPTDTQYF. The V gene is TRBV9, the J gene TRBJ2-3, with TRBD1 matching 8 bases. The CDR3 extends over 15 amino acids. The junction had 6 bases not matched to a gene; V was cut back by 4 bases and J by 2 bases. CDR1 is SGDLS, CDR2 YYNGEE, per germline.

The chain employs TRBV7-9 and TRBJ2-5, with D perhaps TRBD2 (6 bases). Germline lookup yields CDR1 SEHNR and CDR2 FQNEAQ (reference sequence). V was clipped by 5 bases and J by 9 bases, with 22 bases between them. This CDR3 contains 15 residues. The CDR3 DNA sequence: TGTGCCAGCAGCCCGGACCTTGTGGCGGGAAGGGCCCAGTACTTC. Translation: CASSPDLVAGRAQYF.

In DNA form, the CDR3 reads TGTGCCAGCAGCTTAGAGGGCCCAGTGATGAACACTGAAGCTTTCTTT. It is translated as CASSLEGPVMNTEAFF. The V gene is TRBV7-8, the J gene TRBJ1-1; no clear D. The ends were cut back, 1 base at V and 0 bases at J, with 12 bases in the middle. This CDR3 comprises 16 residues. Germline V gives CDR1 SGHVS, CDR2 FQNEAQ.

This clonotype was observed a handful of times. The chain uses TRBV6-1 and TRBJ1-6; possibly TRBD1 for D (6 bases). In germline, CDR1 is MNHNS, CDR2 SASEGT. Trimming cost V 7 bases and J 9 bases, with 16 bases left between them. The CDR3 extends over 14 amino acids. In nucleotides, the CDR3 is TGTGCCAGCAAAATACAGGGTTTTAGTTCACCCCTCCACTTT. Protein: CASKIQGFSSPLHF.

This clonotype was observed once. V usage is TRBV7-8 and J usage is TRBJ2-1; 8 bases agree with TRBD1. Germline values: CDR1 SGHVS, CDR2 FQNEAQ. CDR3 length: 17 amino acids. V shed 1 base, J shed 8 bases, and the junction held 13 bases outside the gene matches. The CDR3 protein is CASSLGVRTGILDEQFF. CDR3 nucleotides: TGTGCCAGCAGCTTAGGAGTGAGGACAGGGATTCTGGATGAGCAGTTCTTC.

The CDR3 sequence: CASSLTATAGYEQYF. CDR3 DNA: TGCGCCAGCAGCCTGACTGCTACGGCGGGCTACGAGCAGTACTTC. The chain combines TRBV4-3 with TRBJ2-7; maybe TRBD2 (5 bases). The V gene's germline CDR1 is LGHNA and CDR2 YSLEER. Trimming pared 4 bases from V and 3 bases from J, leaving 16 bases between. This CDR3 region has 15 residues.

The chain links TRBV7-2 to TRBJ2-4, with 8 bases aligning to TRBD1. J was trimmed by 6 bases and V by 0 bases; bases with no gene match: 10. CDR3 length: 17 amino acids. CDR1 is SGHTA and CDR2 is FQGNSA in the germline V gene. DNA for the CDR3: TGTGCCAGCAGCTTAGCCATTAACAGGGGGGAAGGAAACATTCAGTACTTC. Translating it yields CASSLAINRGEGNIQYF.

The genes are TRBV12-3 or TRBV12-4 and TRBJ2-1, with D maybe TRBD2 (6 bases). The CDR3 is 14 amino acids. Trimming stripped 5 bases from V and 6 bases from J, with 14 bases between. In DNA form, the CDR3 reads TGTGCCAGCAGTCAACTAGCTCGCGGCAATGAGCAGTTCTTC. Its translation: CASSQLARGNEQFF.

This clonotype was recorded many times. This chain uses TRBV29-1 with TRBJ2-5; D may correspond to TRBD1 or TRBD2 (5 bases each). The V and J ends lost 6 bases and 3 bases respectively, with 11 bases between them. Germline CDR1 SQVTM, CDR2 ANQGSEA. This CDR3 comprises 12 residues. In DNA, the CDR3 is TGCAGCGTCCCTGTGGGGGAAGAGACCCAGTACTTC. The encoded protein is CSVPVGEETQYF.

The V gene is TRBV7-2, the J gene TRBJ1-6; 7 nucleotides match TRBD1. Trimming at V came to 8 bases and at J to 14 bases, leaving 18 bases not matched to a gene. In germline, CDR1 is SGHTA, CDR2 FQGNSA. The CDR3 contains 15 residues. This CDR3 reads CASGVDLGGPRALHF. Here the CDR3 DNA reads TGTGCCAGCGGCGTAGATCTAGGGGGCCCTCGGGCCCTCCACTTT.

This clonotype was seen more than once but under ten times. J is TRBJ2-3 and V is TRBV7-2; either TRBD1 or TRBD2 may supply D (5 bases each). Germline CDR1 SGHTA, CDR2 FQGNSA. The CDR3 extends over 18 amino acids. The V end lost 5 bases, the J end lost 0 bases, and 21 bases lay between the germline ends. The DNA of the CDR3 is TGTGCCAGCAGCCGTCCGAGGGGAAGAGCCCTAAGCACAGATACGCAGTATTTT. This encodes CASSRPRGRALSTDTQYF.

The V and J genes are TRBV6-5 and TRBJ1-2; D might be TRBD1 (5 bases). The CDR3 consists of 15 residues. The germline gives CDR1 MNHEY, CDR2 SVGAGI. The germline V and J ends were trimmed by 0 bases and 4 bases, with 12 bases remaining between them. CDR3 in amino acids: CASSYSGGDGYGYTF. In nucleotides, the CDR3 is TGTGCCAGCAGTTACTCGGGTGGGGACGGCTATGGCTACACCTTC.

The chain is built from TRBV12-3 or TRBV12-4 and TRBJ2-1; TRBD2 is a possible D gene (6 bases). This CDR3 comprises 17 residues. V lost 3 bases, J lost 5 bases, and 20 bases lay in between. CDR3: CASSFPVGGGVHNEQFF. The CDR3 DNA follows: TGTGCCAGCAGTTTCCCTGTCGGGGGTGGGGTACACAATGAGCAGTTCTTC.

At least ten counts were recorded for this clonotype. This chain connects TRBV4-1 to TRBJ2-3, with 14 bases aligning to TRBD2. The CDR3 runs to 15 residues. Germline-derived CDR1 and CDR2 are MGHRA and YSYEKL. V lost 2 bases and J lost 8; bases outside the gene matches: 3. This CDR3 is CASSQSGTSGSTQYF. CDR3 bases: TGCGCCAGCAGCCAATCCGGGACTAGCGGGAGTACGCAGTATTTT.